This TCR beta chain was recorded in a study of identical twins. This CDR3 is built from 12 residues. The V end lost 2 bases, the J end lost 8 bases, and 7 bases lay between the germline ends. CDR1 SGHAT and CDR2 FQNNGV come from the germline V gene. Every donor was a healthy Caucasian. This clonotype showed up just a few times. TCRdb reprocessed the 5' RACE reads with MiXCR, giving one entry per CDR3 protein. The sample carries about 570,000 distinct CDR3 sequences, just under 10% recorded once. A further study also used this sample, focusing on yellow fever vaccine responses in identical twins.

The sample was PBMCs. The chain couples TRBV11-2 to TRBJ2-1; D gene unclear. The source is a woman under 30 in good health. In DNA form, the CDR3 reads TGTGCCAGCAGCTTATGGGGTTATGAGCAGTTCTTC. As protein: CASSLWGYEQFF.